The rows below give T cell receptor beta chains drawn from one sample of a study of blood T cell repertoires in COVID-19. Using immunoSEQ multiplex PCR, the repertoire was profiled, and TCRdb retains in-frame clones only, with some absent. The repertoire holds about 150,000 clones, with 80% as singletons. Sequencing was carried out using peripheral blood. These receptors all stem from a man in his 60s with acute or convalescent COVID-19. Both conserved end residues are part of each CDR3. D genes are given only for firm matches. Clone sizes are given selectively: once, few, many, or a class where the clone is expanded.

cdr3_nt: TGTGCCAGCAGCACCCCCTCCCCGACAGGTCCTGGAAACACCATATATTTT
cdr3_aa: CASSTPSPTGPGNTIYF
clone_size: -
j_call: TRBJ1-3
v_call: TRBV7-3
d_call: -

cdr3_nt: TGCGCCAGCAGCCCTTCGGAGGCCGGGCATGGCTACACCTTC
cdr3_aa: CASSPSEAGHGYTF
clone_size: -
j_call: TRBJ1-2
v_call: TRBV5-1
d_call: -

cdr3_nt: TGCAGTGCTAGAGAGAGGTTCTTCGAGTTCTTC
cdr3_aa: CSARERFFEFF
clone_size: few
j_call: TRBJ2-1
v_call: TRBV20-1
d_call: -

cdr3_nt: TGCGCCAGCAGCCAAACCACCGGACTCACAGCTAACTATGGCTACACCTTC
cdr3_aa: CASSQTTGLTANYGYTF
clone_size: few
j_call: TRBJ1-2
v_call: TRBV4-1
d_call: -

cdr3_nt: TGTGCCAGCAGCCACCCGGGGGGACGGGACAATGAGCAGTTCTTC
cdr3_aa: CASSHPGGRDNEQFF
clone_size: -
j_call: TRBJ2-1
v_call: TRBV11-1
d_call: TRBD2

cdr3_nt: TGTGCCAGCAGGTCCCCGACAGAGACCTACAATGAGCAGTTCTTC
cdr3_aa: CASRSPTETYNEQFF
clone_size: -
j_call: TRBJ2-1
v_call: TRBV6-6
d_call: -

cdr3_nt: TGTGCCAGCAGCGTAGGCGGCTCTGGGGCCAACGTCCTGACTTTC
cdr3_aa: CASSVGGSGANVLTF
clone_size: -
j_call: TRBJ2-6
v_call: TRBV9
d_call: -

cdr3_nt: TGTGCCAGCAGCACAGCTAACTATGGCTACACCTTC
cdr3_aa: CASSTANYGYTF
clone_size: -
j_call: TRBJ1-2
v_call: TRBV5-5
d_call: -

cdr3_nt: TGTGCCAGCTCACCGTGGACAGGGGATAACTATGGCTACACCTTC
cdr3_aa: CASSPWTGDNYGYTF
clone_size: -
j_call: TRBJ1-2
v_call: TRBV18
d_call: TRBD1

cdr3_nt: TGCGCCAGCAGCCAGGGGCCGAACACCGGGGAGCTGTTTTTT
cdr3_aa: CASSQGPNTGELFF
clone_size: -
j_call: TRBJ2-2
v_call: TRBV4-1
d_call: -

cdr3_nt: TGTGCCAGCAGCCGGGGACTAGGCAATACGCAGTATTTT
cdr3_aa: CASSRGLGNTQYF
clone_size: -
j_call: TRBJ2-3
v_call: TRBV11-1
d_call: TRBD2

cdr3_nt: TGTGCCAGCAGCCAAGTGGAGGGGGCGCGAGGCTACACCTTC
cdr3_aa: CASSQVEGARGYTF
clone_size: -
j_call: TRBJ1-2
v_call: TRBV3-1/TRBV3-2
d_call: TRBD1

cdr3_nt: TGCAGTGCTAGTAGACAGTACAATGAGCAGTTCTTC
cdr3_aa: CSASRQYNEQFF
clone_size: -
j_call: TRBJ2-1
v_call: TRBV20-1
d_call: -

cdr3_nt: TGTGCCAGTAGTAAAAAGGCGGGCATCACTGAAGCTTTCTTT
cdr3_aa: CASSKKAGITEAFF
clone_size: -
j_call: TRBJ1-1
v_call: TRBV19
d_call: -

cdr3_nt: TGTGCCAGCAGCTTAGCTGGGCAAGGCTCACCCCTCCACTTT
cdr3_aa: CASSLAGQGSPLHF
clone_size: -
j_call: TRBJ1-6
v_call: TRBV11-2
d_call: -

cdr3_nt: TGTGCCAGCAGCTTGGTCCAGGGGTTGGGTCAGCCCCAGCATTTT
cdr3_aa: CASSLVQGLGQPQHF
clone_size: -
j_call: TRBJ1-5
v_call: TRBV5-5
d_call: -

cdr3_nt: TGTGCCAGCAGTTACCCTGGGGACAAATTATCCTACGAGCAGTACTTC
cdr3_aa: CASSYPGDKLSYEQYF
clone_size: -
j_call: TRBJ2-7
v_call: TRBV6-6
d_call: -

cdr3_nt: TGTGCTAGTGGTTTGAAGCCCCCCCGCGATGAGCAGTTCTTC
cdr3_aa: CASGLKPPRDEQFF
clone_size: -
j_call: TRBJ2-1
v_call: TRBV12-5
d_call: -

cdr3_nt: TGTGCCAGCAGCCGGGACACCCTCACAGATACGCAGTATTTT
cdr3_aa: CASSRDTLTDTQYF
clone_size: -
j_call: TRBJ2-3
v_call: TRBV7-2
d_call: -

cdr3_nt: TGTGCCAGCGGAGGGTCTCGCCCAAATCAGCCCCAGCATTTT
cdr3_aa: CASGGSRPNQPQHF
clone_size: -
j_call: TRBJ1-5
v_call: TRBV28
d_call: -

cdr3_nt: TGTGCCAGACCGGGACAGGGGAACACTGAAGCTTTCTTT
cdr3_aa: CARPGQGNTEAFF
clone_size: -
j_call: TRBJ1-1
v_call: TRBV7-9
d_call: TRBD1

cdr3_nt: TGTGCCAGCAGTTACGATGGGGCCGGTTCTAACTATGGCTACACCTTC
cdr3_aa: CASSYDGAGSNYGYTF
clone_size: few
j_call: TRBJ1-2
v_call: TRBV6-5
d_call: -

cdr3_nt: TGTGCCAGCAGTGGGAATAGCGGGGGGTCCAATGAGCAGTTCTTC
cdr3_aa: CASSGNSGGSNEQFF
clone_size: few
j_call: TRBJ2-1
v_call: TRBV2
d_call: TRBD2

cdr3_nt: TGTGCCAGCATTCAGATCTGGAACACTGAAGCTTTCTTT
cdr3_aa: CASIQIWNTEAFF
clone_size: -
j_call: TRBJ1-1
v_call: TRBV28
d_call: -

cdr3_nt: TGTGCCATCAGTGCTTCCGGGACTAGCGGGGGGGTACCCTCCTACGAGCAGTACTTC
cdr3_aa: CAISASGTSGGVPSYEQYF
clone_size: -
j_call: TRBJ2-7
v_call: TRBV10-3
d_call: TRBD2

cdr3_nt: TGTGCCAGCAGTGAAAGGAGCGGGGGCACAGATACGCAGTATTTT
cdr3_aa: CASSERSGGTDTQYF
clone_size: -
j_call: TRBJ2-3
v_call: TRBV6-1
d_call: TRBD2

cdr3_nt: TGCGCCAGCAGCTCAGGGACAGGGGGAGTTCGGGAGACCCAGTACTTC
cdr3_aa: CASSSGTGGVRETQYF
clone_size: -
j_call: TRBJ2-5
v_call: TRBV5-1
d_call: TRBD1

cdr3_nt: TGCAGCGTTGAGGGACAGGGGCTAAGAACGCAGTATTTT
cdr3_aa: CSVEGQGLRTQYF
clone_size: -
j_call: TRBJ2-3
v_call: TRBV29-1
d_call: TRBD1

cdr3_nt: TGTGCCACCAGCAGACCAGGGTATGGCTACACCTTC
cdr3_aa: CATSRPGYGYTF
clone_size: -
j_call: TRBJ1-2
v_call: TRBV15
d_call: -

cdr3_nt: TGTGCCAGCAGCCCCCTAGCGGGGGGCCTGATTGATACGCAGTATTTT
cdr3_aa: CASSPLAGGLIDTQYF
clone_size: -
j_call: TRBJ2-3
v_call: TRBV7-9
d_call: TRBD2

cdr3_nt: TGTGCCAGCAGCCAAGATCTAGCAGGGGGCAATCAGCCCCAGCATTTT
cdr3_aa: CASSQDLAGGNQPQHF
clone_size: -
j_call: TRBJ1-5
v_call: TRBV4-2
d_call: -

cdr3_nt: TGTGCCAGCAGCGTCGGGGGGCGGGCGAACACAGATACGCAGTATTTT
cdr3_aa: CASSVGGRANTDTQYF
clone_size: -
j_call: TRBJ2-3
v_call: TRBV2
d_call: -